This TCR beta chain derives from a study of human T cells and chemical hapten exposure (dated by TCRdb to about 2021). In the study overall: For sensitization, 2% DPC in acetone was applied to a 2 cm by 2 cm area of upper inner arm skin. Weekly therapeutic DPC doses were additionally applied to the scalp of patients throughout the roughly 24-week study period. Patch testing on the upper back used Finn chambers containing 0.01% DPC, with scoring done after 6 days according to International Contact Dermatitis Research Group standards. Most of the patients in the cohort were female, and the cohort covered alopecia areata with under or over 50% scalp involvement, alopecia totalis and alopecia universalis. The libraries were sequenced as a pool, and the TCR yield per sample differed mostly because of small variations in library volumes within the pool. The study tracked peripheral blood TCR repertoire changes in vivo during primary and secondary sensitization to the hapten diphenylcyclopropenone (DPC) in alopecia patients. Blood samples were taken from patients before sensitization (week 0) and at 2, 6 and about 24 weeks after DPC sensitization. Blood for TCR sequencing was provided by twenty-nine alopecia patients at one to four time points (pre-sensitization, 2, 6 and 24 weeks). What the study reported, not specific to this receptor: A positive correlation was found between the number of PT1 expanded TCRs and patch test score, with significance reached at thresholds 8, 16 and 32 but not 4. Alopecia, a presumed autoimmune disease, was present in all patients, so the immune response of the patients might differ from that of healthy individuals. The number of TCRs above 1 in 1000 frequency did not change with DPC sensitization; there was no evidence of global repertoire structure alterations. After repeated subsampling, changes were observed in the strength of the expansion versus patch-test correlation and in the threshold at which the correlation became significant. Compared with pre-sensitization or healthy control sets, expanded TCRs formed significantly more large CDR3 similarity clusters, which is consistent with antigen-driven responses.

The CDR1 and CDR2 encoded by the germline V gene (reference sequence) are SEHNR and FQNEAQ. Compared with germline, V lacks 3 bases and J lacks 1 base; bases without a gene match: 0. Spanning cysteine to phenylalanine, the CDR3 consists of 14 amino acids. Only the CDR3 portion is preserved as DNA: 42 bases, with reading frame beginning at the first base. This clonotype has ten or more counts. The antigen it recognizes is unknown. No quality values exist for individual bases; no much larger clone is one base distant. The meaning of the sample's time point label: patch test 3, about 24 weeks after DPC sensitization. This specimen's treatment or condition label, per the study, means: therapeutic diphenylcyclopropenone sensitization with weekly scalp DPC. At each patch-test visit, blood was drawn before the patch test was applied. To be eligible, patients had to be aged 18 to 70, diagnosed with alopecia and judged suitable for DPC therapy, while pregnant patients were excluded. Unfractionated whole blood was collected in Tempus Blood RNA tubes, and total RNA was extracted from that blood.

Library preparation was by RACE. Sequencing used a NextSeq 500. Library preparation attached unique molecular identifiers to individual cDNA molecules for quantitative, reproducible TCR counting. Each blood RNA sample was used to sequence both TCR alpha and TCR beta chains. Processing in the source paper ran as follows. A median of around 100,000 TCRs per sample was observed, with a range of roughly 23,224 to 700,000. V, J and CDR3 annotation of the TCR reads was carried out using the Decombinator software suite. For the PS versus PT1 abundance plots, all samples were subsampled to the same number of TCRs (28,000). Expanded TCRs were defined as absent before sensitization and observed at least eight times at the 2-week time point. Through fastp at Q25 and MiXCR, TCRdb rebuilt clones from the public reads, retaining in-frame beta chains. Each record represents a unique CDR3 protein, reported with the most common genes and DNA among its rows. TCRdb, not the original authors, processed these V and J calls. The sample table holds 97,000 or so distinct CDR3 sequences, of which 25% to 35% were seen once. The biggest ten clones account for approximately 10% of the sample.

The specimen comprised whole blood, sampled in connection with sensitization to the hapten diphenylcyclopropenone (DPC). This clonotype was sampled from a man aged 35 to 55 with alopecia areata. Some clones in this sample may be carry-over from other donors' samples. The chain is made from TRBV7-9 and TRBJ2-4; TRBD1 matches 7 bases in the middle. The sequenced DNA is TGTGCCAGCAGCTTGACAGGGGCCAAAAACATTCAGTACTTC. The encoded protein is CASSLTGAKNIQYF.